The rows below give T cell receptor beta chains drawn from one sample of a study of CD8 T cells in ankylosing spondylitis. TCRdb fed the 5' RACE reads into MiXCR, producing one record per CDR3 protein. The profile shows over 400,000 distinct CDR3 sequences, roughly a quarter of them singletons. Source material: blood, either unsorted or a sorted T cell fraction (not recorded which). These receptor sequences come from a male donor with ankylosing spondylitis. Each CDR3 is given with its conserved first and last residue. A D gene is named only where the DNA matches it firmly. Clone size is stated in some rows and not others, as once, few, many or a class when expanded.

V gene: TRBV5-1
J gene: TRBJ2-5
clone size: .
D gene: TRBD2
CDR3 DNA: TGCGCCAGCAGCTTGAAGACTAGCGGGAGGGAGACCCAGTACTTC
CDR3 protein: CASSLKTSGRETQYF

V gene: TRBV29-1
J gene: TRBJ1-1
clone size: .
D gene: .
CDR3 DNA: TGCAGCGTTGAAGATGTAGGGGTGGGAACTGAAGCTTTCTTT
CDR3 protein: CSVEDVGVGTEAFF

V gene: TRBV18
J gene: TRBJ2-3
clone size: .
D gene: .
CDR3 DNA: TGTGCCAGCTCACCACGGAGGCGGAGCACAGATACGCAGTATTTT
CDR3 protein: CASSPRRRSTDTQYF

V gene: TRBV20-1
J gene: TRBJ2-7
clone size: .
D gene: .
CDR3 DNA: TGCAGTTCTGACAGGAAAGCCTACGAGCAGTACTTC
CDR3 protein: CSSDRKAYEQYF

V gene: TRBV13
J gene: TRBJ2-6
clone size: once
D gene: TRBD1
CDR3 DNA: TGTGCCAGCAGCTTCCAACTGGGACAGGGCCTCTCTGGGGCCAACGTCCTGACTTTC
CDR3 protein: CASSFQLGQGLSGANVLTF

V gene: TRBV14
J gene: TRBJ2-2
clone size: .
D gene: TRBD2
CDR3 DNA: TGTGCCAGCAGCCACGCTGGACTAGCGGGCCACACCGGGGAGCTGTTTTTT
CDR3 protein: CASSHAGLAGHTGELFF

V gene: TRBV28
J gene: TRBJ2-7
clone size: .
D gene: .
CDR3 DNA: TGTGCCAGCAGTTCTCACCCGGGACAGCGGGAGTCCTACGAGCAGTACTTC
CDR3 protein: CASSSHPGQRESYEQYF

V gene: TRBV24-1
J gene: TRBJ2-1
clone size: .
D gene: TRBD2
CDR3 DNA: TGTGCCACCAGTGAAGGCGGGAGGGCCCGCAATGAGCAGTTCTTC
CDR3 protein: CATSEGGRARNEQFF

V gene: TRBV4-2
J gene: TRBJ2-4
clone size: .
D gene: .
CDR3 DNA: TGTGCCAGCAGCCAAGGGGAGCGAACGGGCGCGAGCATTCAGTACTTC
CDR3 protein: CASSQGERTGASIQYF

V gene: TRBV5-1
J gene: TRBJ2-7
clone size: .
D gene: .
CDR3 DNA: TGCGCCTCTACGACAGGATCAACGGGGCAGGAGCAGTACTTC
CDR3 protein: CASTTGSTGQEQYF

V gene: TRBV3-1
J gene: TRBJ2-5
clone size: .
D gene: TRBD2
CDR3 DNA: TGTGCCAGCAGCCAAACTAGCGGGATAAAGAAAGAGACCCAGTACTTC
CDR3 protein: CASSQTSGIKKETQYF

V gene: TRBV6-6
J gene: TRBJ2-7
clone size: many
D gene: .
CDR3 DNA: TGTGCCAGCAGTGAGGAGGGGTACGAGCAGTACTTC
CDR3 protein: CASSEEGYEQYF

V gene: TRBV20-1
J gene: TRBJ2-4
clone size: few
D gene: .
CDR3 DNA: TGCAGTGCTAGAGATGCGGTCCTAGGCATTCAGTACTTC
CDR3 protein: CSARDAVLGIQYF

V gene: TRBV20-1
J gene: TRBJ2-1
clone size: .
D gene: .
CDR3 DNA: TGCAGTGCCCCCCGGGCAGGCTACAATGAGCAGTTCTTC
CDR3 protein: CSAPRAGYNEQFF

V gene: TRBV18
J gene: TRBJ2-1
clone size: .
D gene: .
CDR3 DNA: TGTGCCAGCTCACGTCTGCTTTCGGGAGCCGAATACAATGAGCAGTTCTTC
CDR3 protein: CASSRLLSGAEYNEQFF

V gene: TRBV10-3
J gene: TRBJ1-1
clone size: .
D gene: .
CDR3 DNA: TGTGCCATCAGTGCCTCCCAGAACACTGAAGCTTTCTTT
CDR3 protein: CAISASQNTEAFF

V gene: TRBV7-9
J gene: TRBJ2-2
clone size: .
D gene: .
CDR3 DNA: TGTGCCAGCAGCTTAGACGGGCCGCGGCCCGGGGAGCTGTTTTTT
CDR3 protein: CASSLDGPRPGELFF

V gene: TRBV20-1
J gene: TRBJ2-1
clone size: .
D gene: .
CDR3 DNA: TGCAGTGCTAGAGATCGGAGGGGACACAATGAGCAGTTCTTC
CDR3 protein: CSARDRRGHNEQFF

V gene: TRBV12-3/TRBV12-4
J gene: TRBJ1-1
clone size: .
D gene: .
CDR3 DNA: TGTGCCAGCAGACGGGAGGTGAACACTGAAGCTTTCTTT
CDR3 protein: CASRREVNTEAFF

V gene: TRBV11-2
J gene: TRBJ2-3
clone size: many
D gene: TRBD2
CDR3 DNA: TGTGCCAGCAGCCGTAGACTAGCGGGAATCGGTTGGACAGATACGCAGTATTTT
CDR3 protein: CASSRRLAGIGWTDTQYF

V gene: TRBV6-1
J gene: TRBJ2-2
clone size: few
D gene: .
CDR3 DNA: TGTGCCAGCTTGGTGGCAGGGGGGAGCACCGGGGAGCTGTTTTTT
CDR3 protein: CASLVAGGSTGELFF

V gene: TRBV12-3/TRBV12-4
J gene: TRBJ1-1
clone size: few
D gene: TRBD1
CDR3 DNA: TGTGCCAGCACCAGACAGGGGAAGAACACTGAAGCTTTCTTT
CDR3 protein: CASTRQGKNTEAFF

V gene: TRBV7-9
J gene: TRBJ2-5
clone size: .
D gene: .
CDR3 DNA: TGTGCCAGCAGCTTAGTGTATCAGACTAACCAAGAGACCCAGTACTTC
CDR3 protein: CASSLVYQTNQETQYF

V gene: TRBV7-9
J gene: TRBJ2-4
clone size: .
D gene: TRBD1
CDR3 DNA: TGTGCCAGCAGCCCTTTCGGGACAGAAAACATTCAGTACTTC
CDR3 protein: CASSPFGTENIQYF